The 30 T cell receptor beta chains below come from one sample, sequenced in a study of T cell responses to AZD1222 COVID-19 vaccine (dated by TCRdb to about 2021). What this sample's time point label stands for: baseline before first vaccination. Receptor libraries were prepared by the immunoSEQ multiplex PCR assay. The table was pulled from immuneACCESS by TCRdb, which kept in-frame rearrangements only. Such tables lose some clones; where checked, under half of the loss comes from unresolved V genes, and the rest has no known cause. The sample table holds 120,000 or so clones, of which just over 90% were seen once. The ten largest clones take up roughly 7.8% of the sample. This sample comprised peripheral blood, obtained on day 0 of AZD1222 vaccination. Receptor source: an adult in good health.

The chain employs TRBV24-1 and TRBJ2-1; TRBD2 agrees at 13 bases. Germline V gene data show CDR1 as KGHDR and CDR2 as SFDVKD. There are 16 residues in the CDR3. With V trimmed by 4 bases and J by 6 bases, 5 bases remained unmatched. DNA of the CDR3: TGTGCCACCAGTGAGTTCGGGACTAGCGGGGTCAATGAGCAGTTCTTC. Amino acid sequence: CATSEFGTSGVNEQFF.

This chain connects TRBV6-1 to TRBJ2-1; D is ambiguous. With 1 base removed from V and 0 bases from J, the gap between germline ends came to 7 bases. CDR1 is MNHNS, CDR2 SASEGT, per germline. The CDR3 has 15 amino acids. The CDR3 DNA reads TGTGCCAGCAGTGAAGACCGTAGCTCCTACAATGAGCAGTTCTTC. The encoded protein is CASSEDRSSYNEQFF.

This sequence joins TRBV19 and TRBJ2-1, with 8 bases matching TRBD2. With 3 bases clipped from V and 2 bases from J, the junction kept 6 bases outside the gene matches. Per the germline V gene, CDR1 is LNHDA and CDR2 is SQIVND (reference sequence). The CDR3 length is 16 residues. The CDR3 loop reads CASSILVGLAYNEQFF. CDR3 nucleotides: TGTGCCAGTAGTATCTTGGTGGGACTAGCCTACAATGAGCAGTTCTTC.

The count of this clone is one. V and J are TRBV2 and TRBJ2-1; 14 bases map to TRBD2. CDR1 and CDR2 from the germline V gene are SNHLY and FYNNEI. J gave up 3 bases and V 6 bases, and 7 bases lay outside the gene matches. The CDR3 is made up of 17 amino acids. DNA of the CDR3: TGTGCCAGCAGGGGCGGGACTAGCGGGAGAAGCTACAATGAGCAGTTCTTC. Translation gives CASRGGTSGRSYNEQFF.

There are a few counts of this clone. CDR3 sequence reads: CASSLGRVNSPLHF. The CDR3 DNA follows: TGTGCCAGCAGCCTGGGGAGGGTTAATTCACCCCTCCACTTT. The rearrangement joins TRBV5-4 to TRBJ1-6; D not resolved. The CDR3 length is 14 residues. Germline CDR1 SGHNT, CDR2 YYREEE (reference sequence). The V and J ends lost 4 bases and 6 bases respectively, with 11 bases between them.

This chain links TRBV6-5 with TRBJ2-2; TRBD1 agrees at 8 bases. The trim removed 6 bases at V and 6 bases at J, leaving 3 bases unmatched. The CDR3 totals 13 residues. Germline lookup yields CDR1 MNHEY and CDR2 SVGAGI. CDR3 DNA: TGTGCCAGCAGCAACAGGGGGTCCGGGGAGCTGTTTTTT. It translates to CASSNRGSGELFF.

The chain is built from TRBV10-3 and TRBJ2-7, with 10 bases identical to TRBD1. The CDR3 runs to 13 residues. The V gene end was trimmed by 10 bases and the J gene end by 6 bases; junction bases not matched to a gene: 9. The germline gives CDR1 ENHRY, CDR2 SYGVKD. The CDR3 nucleotides are TGTGCCACAGGGGGGACAGGGGACGGCGAGCAGTACTTC. Its protein is CATGGTGDGEQYF.

This chain uses TRBV7-6 with TRBJ2-3; 11 bases map to TRBD1. Per the germline V gene, CDR1 is SGHVS and CDR2 is FNYEAQ. V trimming: 1 base; J trimming: 4 bases; junction bases outside the gene matches: 1. CDR3 length: 15 residues. For the CDR3, the DNA is TGTGCCAGCAGCTTAGGGGGACAGGGGGCAGATACGCAGTATTTT. Translated, it gives CASSLGGQGADTQYF.

The rearrangement links TRBV5-1 to TRBJ2-7; D not resolved. This CDR3 contains 13 residues. The V gene lost 0 bases and the J gene lost 5 bases, with 9 bases spanning the gap. The germline gives CDR1 SGHRS, CDR2 YFSETQ. The CDR3 DNA is TGCGCCAGCAGCTTGGAAAGGGCTGACGAGCAGTACTTC. This encodes CASSLERADEQYF.

V gene TRBV19 combines with J gene TRBJ1-1; 7 nucleotides line up with TRBD1. The CDR3 contains 17 residues. CDR1 LNHDA and CDR2 SQIVND come from the germline V gene (reference sequence). The V gene end was trimmed by 2 bases and the J gene end by 5 bases; junction bases not matched to a gene: 14. CDR3 nucleotide sequence: TGTGCCAGTAGTATAAGAGGGGGCGGGAGGTTCCAAACTGAAGCTTTCTTT. It yields the protein CASSIRGGGRFQTEAFF.

This rearrangement joins TRBV14 to TRBJ1-5; D might be TRBD1 (6 bases). The CDR3 has 16 residues. Germline loops: CDR1 SGHDN, CDR2 FVKESK. V was cut by 1 base and J by 3 bases, with 13 bases left in between. For the CDR3, the DNA is TGTGCCAGCAGCCAAGTGTACAGGGTGTCCAATCAGCCCCAGCATTTT. Amino acid sequence: CASSQVYRVSNQPQHF.

This chain uses TRBV29-1 with TRBJ2-5, with 8 positions matching TRBD2. Germline V gene data show CDR1 as SQVTM and CDR2 as ANQGSEA. V gave up 7 bases and J gave up 5 bases; unmatched junction bases: 6. This CDR3 has 12 residues. This CDR3 is CSARGGPETQYF. The CDR3 DNA sequence: TGCAGCGCCCGGGGGGGGCCGGAGACCCAGTACTTC.

The chain carries TRBV5-1 and TRBJ2-5, with TRBD2 identical over 8 bases. V was clipped by 6 bases and J by 10 bases; unmatched bases: 11. Germline V gene sequence: CDR1 SGHRS, CDR2 YFSETQ. The CDR3 length is 13 residues. CDR3 sequence (DNA): TGCGCCAGCACGAACGGGAGGGACACAATCCAGTACTTC. It translates to CASTNGRDTIQYF.

The chain employs TRBV2 and TRBJ2-7; the match to TRBD1 covers 12 bases. V shed 9 bases, J shed 6 bases, and the junction held 3 bases outside the gene matches. Germline V gene sequence: CDR1 SNHLY, CDR2 FYNNEI. This CDR3 spans 12 amino acids. CDR3 protein: CARGTGGVEQYF. The CDR3 bases are TGTGCCAGGGGGACAGGGGGCGTCGAGCAGTACTTC. The variable domain in full, with the rest retrieved from reference TRBV2 and TRBJ2-7, is EPEVTQTPSHQVTQMGQEVILRCVPISNHLYFYWYRQILGQKVEFLVSFYNNEISEKSEIFDDQFSVERPDGSNFTLKIRSTKLEDSAMYFCARGTGGVEQYFGPGTRLTVT.

The gene calls are TRBV28 and TRBJ1-6; maybe TRBD1 (6 bases). Looked up from germline, CDR1 is MDHEN and CDR2 is SYDVKM. V dropped 0 bases and J dropped 17 bases, with 14 bases sitting between them. This CDR3 is 13 amino acids long. This CDR3 reads CASSLWSGQGIHF. The CDR3 DNA reads as TGTGCCAGCAGTTTATGGTCCGGGCAGGGGATCCACTTT.

The chain couples TRBV7-8 to TRBJ2-5; D is uncertain. V was shortened by 0 bases and J by 0 bases, with 8 bases between the two germline ends. Germline V gene sequence: CDR1 SGHVS, CDR2 FQNEAQ. The length of the CDR3 is 15 residues. The CDR3, as DNA: TGTGCCAGCAGCTTAGCGCGACGGAACCAAGAGACCCAGTACTTC. Its protein is CASSLARRNQETQYF.

This chain connects TRBV27 to TRBJ1-1, with D possibly TRBD1 on 5 matching bases. The V and J ends lost 3 bases and 5 bases respectively, with 16 bases between them. The CDR3 consists of 15 residues. Germline CDR1 reads MNHEY; CDR2 reads SMNVEV (reference sequence). The CDR3 reads CASSLGGAIYTEAFF. Here the CDR3 DNA reads TGTGCCAGCAGTTTGGGCGGGGCTATCTATACTGAAGCTTTCTTT.

This clone appeared once. The chain links TRBV10-1 to TRBJ2-3, with 8 bases matching TRBD2. Losses at the gene ends were 0 bases for V and 3 bases for J; bases not matched to a gene: 5. CDR1 and CDR2 (germline): WNHNN, SYGVQD (reference sequence). The CDR3 covers 16 residues. The CDR3 sequence is CASSESRGAGTDTQYF. The CDR3 DNA sequence: TGCGCCAGCAGTGAGTCGCGGGGGGCTGGAACAGATACGCAGTATTTT.

This chain links TRBV24-1 with TRBJ2-1; no definite D call. CDR3 length equals 11 residues. Germline CDR1 KGHDR, CDR2 SFDVKD. Trimming cost V 5 bases and J 7 bases, with 5 bases left between them. The CDR3 protein is CATSVMNEQFF. The CDR3 nucleotides read TGTGCCACCAGTGTTATGAATGAGCAGTTCTTC.

This clone was seen only once. The J gene is TRBJ2-3, the V gene TRBV6-2 or TRBV6-3; D is ambiguous. V dropped 6 bases and J dropped 4 bases, with 17 bases sitting between them. This CDR3 has 15 residues. The germline V gene has CDR1 MNHEY and CDR2 SVGEGT. CDR3 sequence (DNA): TGTGCCAGCAGCCCTCCCCCTTATCCGTCAGATACGCAGTATTTT. Translating it yields CASSPPPYPSDTQYF.

The CDR3 loop is CASSQDRDRIVTYEQYF. The DNA for the CDR3 is TGCGCCAGCAGCCAAGATAGGGACAGGATCGTAACCTACGAGCAGTACTTC. The chain is built from TRBV4-1 and TRBJ2-7; TRBD1 aligns across 8 bases. This CDR3 is built from 17 residues. V lost 0 bases to trimming and J lost 2 bases; unmatched junction nucleotides: 9. CDR1 is MGHRA and CDR2 is YSYEKL in the germline V gene.

This chain links TRBV5-4 with TRBJ2-1, with 13 bases aligning to TRBD2. Germline CDR1 and CDR2: SGHNT and YYREEE (reference sequence). Trimming cost V 5 bases and J 0 bases; bases outside gene matches: 8. The CDR3 runs to 18 residues. The CDR3 protein is CASSSGTSGTSSYNEQFF. DNA of the CDR3: TGTGCCAGCAGTTCCGGGACTAGCGGGACTAGCTCCTACAATGAGCAGTTCTTC.

This chain joins TRBV28 and TRBJ2-2, with 10 bases matching TRBD2. Germline V gives CDR1 MDHEN, CDR2 SYDVKM. V was pared by 2 bases and J by 6 bases, with 6 bases of the junction left unmatched. CDR3 size: 16 residues. The CDR3 sequence is CASSLGLAVTPGELFF. The DNA of the CDR3 is TGTGCCAGCAGTTTAGGACTAGCGGTGACGCCCGGGGAGCTGTTTTTT. The variable domain in full, completed from reference TRBV28 and TRBJ2-2, reads DVKVTQSSRYLVKRTGEKVFLECVQDMDHENMFWYRQDPGLGLRLIYFSYDVKMKEKGDIPEGYSVSREKKERFSLILESASTNQTSMYLCASSLGLAVTPGELFFGEGSRLTVL.

The chain combines TRBV7-8 with TRBJ2-7, with D perhaps TRBD1 (6 bases). Trimming took 5 bases from V and 6 from J, leaving 17 bases between them. This CDR3 contains 14 residues. Germline V gene lookup returns CDR1 SGHVS and CDR2 FQNEAQ. CDR3 DNA sequence: TGTGCCAGCAGCGGCGGTGCAGGGGCGAGCGAGCAGTACTTC. Translating gives CASSGGAGASEQYF.

This clone has only one observation. V is TRBV18 and J is TRBJ1-2, with 7 bases lining up with TRBD1. CDR3 length: 15 residues. CDR1 and CDR2 (germline): KGHSH, LQKENI. Unmatched junction bases numbered 10, after V lost 3 bases and J lost 6 bases. The CDR3 is CASSPQTRTGDGYTF. As DNA, the CDR3 is TGTGCCAGCTCACCCCAGACTAGGACAGGCGATGGCTACACCTTC. Combining the CDR3 with reference TRBV18 and TRBJ1-2 gives the whole variable domain NAGVMQNPRHLVRRRGQEARLRCSPMKGHSHVYWYRQLPEEGLKFMVYLQKENIIDESGMPKERFSAEFPKEGPSILRIQQVVRGDSAAYFCASSPQTRTGDGYTFGSGTRLTVV.

The V and J genes are TRBV18 and TRBJ2-5, with D hard to call. V was cut by 1 base and J by 4 bases, with 7 bases left in between. The CDR3 contains 13 residues. Germline lookup yields CDR1 KGHSH and CDR2 LQKENI. CDR3 DNA sequence: TGTGCCAGCTCACCACGCACGGCAGAGACCCAGTACTTC. Amino acid sequence: CASSPRTAETQYF.

The chain is built from TRBV7-9 and TRBJ1-2, with D tentatively TRBD1 (5 bases). Germline CDR1 reads SEHNR; CDR2 reads FQNEAQ (reference sequence). There are 13 residues in the CDR3. V was trimmed by 1 base and J by 8 bases, leaving 11 bases between them. CDR3 sequence: CASSLEGVRGYTF. The CDR3, as DNA: TGTGCCAGCAGCTTAGAAGGGGTTAGGGGCTACACCTTC.

This sequence joins TRBV11-2 and TRBJ2-1, with D possibly TRBD1 on 5 matching bases. Trimming removed 0 bases from V and 0 bases from J, with 6 bases in between. The CDR3 loop spans 15 amino acids. Germline V gene sequence: CDR1 SGHAT, CDR2 FQNNGV. The CDR3 region has the DNA TGTGCCAGCAGCTTAGACGACAGCTCCTACAATGAGCAGTTCTTC. Amino acid sequence: CASSLDDSSYNEQFF.

The chain is built from TRBV10-1 and TRBJ2-7; 9 positions match TRBD2. CDR3 length: 15 amino acids. The ends lost 3 bases at V and 3 bases at J; junction bases unmatched: 6. From germline, CDR1 is WNHNN and CDR2 SYGVQD (reference sequence). The CDR3 is CASSDPTSGVYEQYF. In DNA, the CDR3 is TGCGCCAGCAGTGACCCGACTAGCGGAGTCTACGAGCAGTACTTC.

The J gene is TRBJ2-7, the V gene TRBV6-2 or TRBV6-3; the match to TRBD2 covers 7 bases. The CDR3 has 16 residues. CDR1 and CDR2 from the germline V gene are MNHEY and SVGEGT. The V segment lost 2 bases and the J segment 7 bases; nucleotides outside the gene matches: 14. The CDR3 nucleotides are TGTGCCAGCAGTTACCTAGCTGGGGGGGGATGGGGAGAGCAGTACTTC. Its protein is CASSYLAGGGWGEQYF.